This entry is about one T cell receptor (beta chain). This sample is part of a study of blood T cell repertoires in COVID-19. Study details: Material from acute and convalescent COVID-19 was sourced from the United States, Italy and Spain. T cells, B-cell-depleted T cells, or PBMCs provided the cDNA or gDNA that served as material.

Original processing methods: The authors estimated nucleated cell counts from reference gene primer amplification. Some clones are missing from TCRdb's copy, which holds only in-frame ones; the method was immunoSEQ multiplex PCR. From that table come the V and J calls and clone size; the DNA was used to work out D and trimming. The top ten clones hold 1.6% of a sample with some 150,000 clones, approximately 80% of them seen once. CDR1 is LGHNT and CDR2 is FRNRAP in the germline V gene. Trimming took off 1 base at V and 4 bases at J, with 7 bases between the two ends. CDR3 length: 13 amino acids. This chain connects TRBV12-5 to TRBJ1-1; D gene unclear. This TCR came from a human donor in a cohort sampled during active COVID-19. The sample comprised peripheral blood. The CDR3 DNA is TGTGCTAGTGGTTTGGGGGCGGGCACTGAAGCTTTCTTT. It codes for CASGLGAGTEAFF.